This T cell receptor beta chain appears in the sequencing data of a study of HIV-infected patients and healthy controls. Each CDR3 protein gets one entry after TCRdb re-called the 5' RACE reads with MiXCR. This table holds around 58,000 distinct CDR3 sequences, 15% to 20% found once. Trimming cost V 1 base and J 8 bases, with 14 bases left between them. This CDR3 has 14 amino acids. Germline V gives CDR1 LNHDA, CDR2 SQIVND (reference sequence). The TCR was taken from a human donor in good health. The sample comprised CD4+ T cells from blood. The chain links TRBV19 to TRBJ1-2; D might be TRBD1 (5 bases). The CDR3 DNA reads TGTGCCAGTAGTATAGGGGTCGGGGGAGACGGCTACACCTTC. Protein product: CASSIGVGGDGYTF.